This entry lists 13 T cell receptor beta chains sequenced from one sample in a study of blood T cell repertoires in COVID-19. The assay was immunoSEQ multiplex PCR, and TCRdb's table has in-frame clones only and misses some. The table has approximately 92,000 clones, about 83% seen once; the top ten hold less than 2%. The sequenced sample was peripheral blood. Receptors were obtained from a man in his 70s with active or convalescent COVID-19.

This chain joins TRBV24-1 and TRBJ2-1; 9 bases map to TRBD1. There are 14 residues in the CDR3. V lost 9 bases, J lost 2 bases, and 4 bases stayed unmatched. From germline, CDR1 is KGHDR and CDR2 SFDVKD. The CDR3 spells CATGGTGPYNEQFF. CDR3 bases: TGTGCCACCGGGGGGACAGGGCCCTACAATGAGCAGTTCTTC.

The chain employs TRBV5-1 and TRBJ1-1; 8 bases agree with TRBD1. The CDR3 contains 15 residues. Germline V gene data show CDR1 as SGHRS and CDR2 as YFSETQ. The V gene end was trimmed by 0 bases and the J gene end by 4 bases; junction bases not matched to a gene: 5. CDR3 protein: CASSLARTGITEAFF. The CDR3 DNA is TGCGCCAGCAGCTTGGCTCGGACAGGGATCACTGAAGCTTTCTTT.

The chain carries TRBV5-1 and TRBJ1-1; 8 positions match TRBD1. CDR1 and CDR2 (germline): SGHRS, YFSETQ. Germline trimming cut 4 bases from V and 1 base from J; bases unmatched to any gene: 3. The CDR3 runs 14 residues. The CDR3, as DNA: TGCGCCAGCAGCGGAGGACAGGGGAACACTGAAGCTTTCTTT. Residues: CASSGGQGNTEAFF.

The rearrangement links TRBV6-5 to TRBJ1-2; TRBD1 matches at 9 bases. Germline V gene sequence: CDR1 MNHEY, CDR2 SVGAGI. V lost 4 bases, J lost 8 bases, and 14 bases stayed unmatched. CDR3 length equals 16 residues. CDR3 region: CASSSLAPLQGAGYTF. The CDR3, as DNA: TGTGCCAGCAGTTCACTCGCTCCGCTACAGGGGGCCGGCTACACCTTC.

V gene TRBV28 combines with J gene TRBJ1-6, with unresolved D. The CDR3 sequence is 16 residues long. CDR1 MDHEN and CDR2 SYDVKM come from the germline V gene. V shed 3 bases and J shed 5 bases, with 14 bases lying between them. The CDR3 region has the DNA TGTGCCAGCAGTTTGGGAGGCAGAGGGAATAATTCACCCCTCCACTTT. This codes for CASSLGGRGNNSPLHF.

The V and J genes are TRBV19 and TRBJ2-3, with D possibly TRBD2 on 7 matching bases. Germline CDR1 reads LNHDA; CDR2 reads SQIVND (reference sequence). This CDR3 spans 16 amino acids. Trimming stripped 4 bases from V and 6 bases from J, with 20 bases between. DNA of the CDR3: TGTGCCAGTAGTACCGGAGTAGGGGGGGGCTTTGATACGCAGTATTTT. Translating it yields CASSTGVGGGFDTQYF.

This clone was seen only a few times. V is TRBV7-2 and J is TRBJ2-3; 8 bases align to TRBD2. Germline-derived CDR1 and CDR2 are SGHTA and FQGNSA. The CDR3 spans 13 residues. The V segment lost 7 bases and the J segment 1 base; nucleotides outside the gene matches: 1. CDR3 in amino acids: CASMRGGTDTQYF. Written as DNA, the CDR3 is TGTGCCAGCATGCGGGGGGGCACAGATACGCAGTATTTT.

The V gene is TRBV28, the J gene TRBJ1-4; weak D call: TRBD1 (6 bases). Trimming pared 7 bases from V and 8 bases from J, leaving 17 bases between. Germline CDR1 and CDR2: MDHEN and SYDVKM. The CDR3 runs to 14 residues. Here the CDR3 reads CASNTRAQGEKLFF. DNA of the CDR3: TGTGCCAGCAATACGCGGGCTCAGGGGGAAAAACTGTTTTTT.

The chain recombines TRBV28 with TRBJ1-2; D possibly corresponds to TRBD1 (5 bases). Between the trimmed V and J ends, which lost 6 bases and 7 bases, there was a span of 21 bases. The germline gives CDR1 MDHEN, CDR2 SYDVKM. This CDR3 contains 15 residues. The CDR3 nucleotides read TGTGCCAGCAGCTCCCGGGGGTCGGGTACTCGTGGCTACACCTTC. It yields the protein CASSSRGSGTRGYTF.

The CDR3 loop is CASSRAQIEAFF. In nucleotides, the CDR3 is TGTGCCAGTAGTAGGGCCCAGATAGAAGCTTTCTTT. V gene TRBV19 combines with J gene TRBJ1-1; no firm D call. CDR1 and CDR2 (germline): LNHDA, SQIVND (reference sequence). The CDR3 sequence is 12 residues long. V was trimmed by 4 bases and J by 8 bases, leaving 11 bases between them.

The J gene is TRBJ1-1, the V gene TRBV18, with D unresolved. Trimming took 2 bases from V and 3 from J, leaving 13 bases between them. Germline CDR1 and CDR2: KGHSH and LQKENI. This CDR3 contains 15 residues. CDR3 sequence: CASSPIKSVDTEAFF. The CDR3 nucleotides read TGTGCCAGCTCACCAATCAAATCAGTGGACACTGAAGCTTTCTTT.

V is TRBV2 and J is TRBJ2-3, with TRBD1 matching 8 bases. Germline values: CDR1 SNHLY, CDR2 FYNNEI. The CDR3 runs to 11 residues. With V trimmed by 7 bases and J by 9 bases, 3 bases remained unmatched. CDR3 sequence: CASIGQGTQYF. CDR3 nucleotides: TGTGCCAGCATCGGACAGGGAACGCAGTATTTT.

The chain recombines TRBV4-3 with TRBJ2-7, with 10 bases identical to TRBD2. Looked up from germline, CDR1 is LGHNA and CDR2 is YSLEER. CDR3 length equals 15 residues. V lost 1 base to trimming and J lost 4 bases; unmatched junction nucleotides: 4. CDR3 sequence reads: CASSQGRTSGYEQYF. Here the CDR3 DNA reads TGCGCCAGCAGCCAAGGGCGGACTAGCGGATACGAGCAGTACTTC.